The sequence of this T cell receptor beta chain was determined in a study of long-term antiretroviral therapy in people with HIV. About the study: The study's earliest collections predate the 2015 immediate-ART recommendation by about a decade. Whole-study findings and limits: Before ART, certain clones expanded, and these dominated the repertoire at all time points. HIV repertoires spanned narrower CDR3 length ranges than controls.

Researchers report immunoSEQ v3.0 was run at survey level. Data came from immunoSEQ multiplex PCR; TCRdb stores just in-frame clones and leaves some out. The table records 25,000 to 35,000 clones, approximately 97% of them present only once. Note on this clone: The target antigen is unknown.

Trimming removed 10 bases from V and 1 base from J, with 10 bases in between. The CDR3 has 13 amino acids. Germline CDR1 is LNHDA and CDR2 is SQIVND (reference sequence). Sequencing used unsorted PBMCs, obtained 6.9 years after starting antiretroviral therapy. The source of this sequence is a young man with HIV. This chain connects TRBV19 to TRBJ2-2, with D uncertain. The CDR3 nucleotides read TGTGCCACCCTGGCCGAGAACACCGGGGAGCTGTTTTTT. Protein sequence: CATLAENTGELFF.